This TCR beta chain was sequenced for a study of T-cell reconstitution after alpha-beta-depleted transplantation in children. Per the germline V gene, CDR1 is SQVTM and CDR2 is ANQGSEA. CDR3 size: 14 residues. V was trimmed by 4 bases and J by 4 bases, leaving 16 bases between them. Construction of the TCRbeta library involved unique molecular identifiers. TCRdb fed the PCR reads into MiXCR, producing one record per CDR3 protein. This table has approximately 800,000 distinct CDR3 sequences, 16% appearing once. Study conclusions and caveats: The study traced high day-60 TCRbeta diversity in some patients to surviving recipient T cells and thymic progenitors. Where alpha-beta T cells came from about two months after transplant was reportedly several hundred expanded graft clones. At the one-year point after transplant, T-cell counts and TCRbeta diversity were found to come mostly from T cells that had been newly produced.

With respect to this clonotype: Antigen specificity is unknown.

J is TRBJ2-5 and V is TRBV29-1, with D perhaps TRBD2 (6 bases). The TCR comes from a male patient aged 10 to 17 who had a stem cell transplant for acute lymphoblastic leukemia, so the T cells may come from the graft donor. Source: PBMCs, mostly from graft donor cells, taken 360 days after TCRalphabeta/CD19-depleted stem cell transplant. CDR3 DNA: TGCAGCGTTGGCGGCGCGGGGCCCCTAGAGACCCAGTACTTC. It encodes CSVGGAGPLETQYF.